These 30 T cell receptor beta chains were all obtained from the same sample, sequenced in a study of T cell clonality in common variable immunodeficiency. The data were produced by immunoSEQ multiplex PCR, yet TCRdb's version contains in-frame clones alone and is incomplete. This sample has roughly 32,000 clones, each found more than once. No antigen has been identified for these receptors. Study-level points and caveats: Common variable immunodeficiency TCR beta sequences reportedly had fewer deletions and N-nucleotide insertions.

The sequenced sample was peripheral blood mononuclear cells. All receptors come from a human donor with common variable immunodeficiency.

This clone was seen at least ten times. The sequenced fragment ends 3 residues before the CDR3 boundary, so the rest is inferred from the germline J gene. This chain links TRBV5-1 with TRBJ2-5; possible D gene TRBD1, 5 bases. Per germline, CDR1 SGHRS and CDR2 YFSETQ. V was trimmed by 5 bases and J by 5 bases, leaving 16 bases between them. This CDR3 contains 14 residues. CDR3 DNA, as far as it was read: TGCGCCAGCAGTCGGCCAGGGTATCGGGAGACC. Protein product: CASSRPGYRET. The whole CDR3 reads CASSRPGYRETQYF. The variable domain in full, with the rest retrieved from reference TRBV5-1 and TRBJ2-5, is KAGVTQTPRYLIKTRGQQVTLSCSPISGHRSVSWYQQTPGQGLQFLFEYFSETQRNKGNFPGRFSGRQFSNSRSEMNVSTLELGDSALYLCASSRPGYRETQYFGPGTRLLVL.

The CDR3 loop is CASSPGPQETQYF. Partial CDR3 DNA: TGTGCCAGCAGCCCAGGTCCACAAGAGACC. The chain recombines TRBV5-4 with TRBJ2-5; D gene unclear. The read ends 3 residues early relative to the CDR3; the germline J gene fills the gap. Trimming shortened V by 4 bases and J by 2 bases, and 9 bases separated the two germline ends. Germline assignment: CDR1 SGHNT and CDR2 YYREEE (reference sequence). The CDR3 consists of 13 residues.

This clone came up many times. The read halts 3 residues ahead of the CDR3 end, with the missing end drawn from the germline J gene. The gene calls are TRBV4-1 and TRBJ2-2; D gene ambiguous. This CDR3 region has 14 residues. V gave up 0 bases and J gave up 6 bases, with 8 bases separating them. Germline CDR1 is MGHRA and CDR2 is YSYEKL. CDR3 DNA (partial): TGCGCCAGCAGCCAAGATATAAATCCCGGGGAG. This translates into CASSQDINPGE. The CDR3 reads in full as CASSQDINPGELFF.

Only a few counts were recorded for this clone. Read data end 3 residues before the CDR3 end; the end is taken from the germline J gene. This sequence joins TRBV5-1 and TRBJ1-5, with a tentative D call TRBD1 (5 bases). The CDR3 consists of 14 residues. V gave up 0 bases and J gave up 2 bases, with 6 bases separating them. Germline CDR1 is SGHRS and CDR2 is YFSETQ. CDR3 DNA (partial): TGCGCCAGCAGCTTGGGAGGGGGCAATCAGCCC. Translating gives CASSLGGGNQP. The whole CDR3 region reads CASSLGGGNQPQHF.

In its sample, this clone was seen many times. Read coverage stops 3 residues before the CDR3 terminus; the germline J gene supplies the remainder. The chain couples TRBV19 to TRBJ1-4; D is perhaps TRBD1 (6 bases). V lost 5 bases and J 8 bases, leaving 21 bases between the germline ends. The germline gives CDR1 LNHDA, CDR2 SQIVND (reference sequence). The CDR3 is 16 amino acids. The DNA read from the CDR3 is TGTGCCAGTAGTGCGAGCCCTGGTGGGGGGGGCGAAAAA. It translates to CASSASPGGGGEK. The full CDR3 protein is CASSASPGGGGEKLFF.

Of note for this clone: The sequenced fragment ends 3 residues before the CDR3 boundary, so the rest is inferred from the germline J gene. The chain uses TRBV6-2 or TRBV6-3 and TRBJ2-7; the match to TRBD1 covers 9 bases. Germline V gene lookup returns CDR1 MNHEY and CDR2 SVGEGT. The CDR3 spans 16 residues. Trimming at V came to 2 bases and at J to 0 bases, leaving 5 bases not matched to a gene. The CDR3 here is CASSYERDRASYEQYF. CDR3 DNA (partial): TGTGCCAGCAGTTACGAAAGGGACAGGGCCTCCTACGAG.

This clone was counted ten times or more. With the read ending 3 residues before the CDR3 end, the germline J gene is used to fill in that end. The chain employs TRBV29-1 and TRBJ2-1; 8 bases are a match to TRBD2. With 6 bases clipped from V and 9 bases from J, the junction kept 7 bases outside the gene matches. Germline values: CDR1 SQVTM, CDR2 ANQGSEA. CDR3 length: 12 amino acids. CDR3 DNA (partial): TGCAGCGTACCGGGACTAGTCCGTGAG. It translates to CSVPGLVRE. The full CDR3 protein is CSVPGLVREQFF.

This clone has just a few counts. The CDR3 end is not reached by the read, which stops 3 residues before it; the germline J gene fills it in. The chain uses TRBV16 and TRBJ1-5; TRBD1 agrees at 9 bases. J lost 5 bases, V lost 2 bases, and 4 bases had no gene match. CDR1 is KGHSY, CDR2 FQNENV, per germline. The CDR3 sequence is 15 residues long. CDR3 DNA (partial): TGTGCCAGCAGCCAAACGGGGACAGGGTATCAGCCC. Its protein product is CASSQTGTGYQP. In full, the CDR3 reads CASSQTGTGYQPQHF.

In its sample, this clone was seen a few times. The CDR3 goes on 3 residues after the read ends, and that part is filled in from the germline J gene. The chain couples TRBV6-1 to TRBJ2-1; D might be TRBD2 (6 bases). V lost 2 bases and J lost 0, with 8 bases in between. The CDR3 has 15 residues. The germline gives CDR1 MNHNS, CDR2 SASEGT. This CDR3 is CASSERAGSYNEQFF. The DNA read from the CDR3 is TGTGCCAGCAGTGAAAGAGCGGGCTCCTACAATGAG.

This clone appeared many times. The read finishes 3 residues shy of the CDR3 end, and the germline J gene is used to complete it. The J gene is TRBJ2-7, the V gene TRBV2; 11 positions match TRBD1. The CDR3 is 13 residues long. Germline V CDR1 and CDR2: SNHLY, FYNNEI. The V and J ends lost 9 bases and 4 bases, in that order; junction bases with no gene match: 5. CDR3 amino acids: CASVGTGGYEQYF. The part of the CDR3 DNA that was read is TGTGCCAGTGTTGGGACAGGGGGTTACGAG.

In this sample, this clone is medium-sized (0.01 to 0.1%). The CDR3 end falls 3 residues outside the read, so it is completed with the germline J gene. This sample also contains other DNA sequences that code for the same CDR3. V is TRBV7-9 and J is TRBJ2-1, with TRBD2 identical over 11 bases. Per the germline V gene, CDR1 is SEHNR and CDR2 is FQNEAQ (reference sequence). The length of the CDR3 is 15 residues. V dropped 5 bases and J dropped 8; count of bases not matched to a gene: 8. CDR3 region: CASSLTSGDGDEQFF. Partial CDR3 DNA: TGTGCCAGCAGCCTGACTAGCGGGGACGGGGATGAG.

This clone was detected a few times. CDR3 sequence reads: CASSPLAGRYNEQFF. The sequenced CDR3 bases are TGTGCCAGCAGCCCCCTAGCGGGACGCTACAATGAG. The chain joins TRBV2 to TRBJ2-1, with 9 bases lining up with TRBD2. The CDR3 end lies 3 residues beyond the end of the read and is filled in from the germline J gene. With V trimmed by 6 bases and J by 3 bases, 6 bases remained unmatched. Germline loops: CDR1 SNHLY, CDR2 FYNNEI. This CDR3 is 15 amino acids long.

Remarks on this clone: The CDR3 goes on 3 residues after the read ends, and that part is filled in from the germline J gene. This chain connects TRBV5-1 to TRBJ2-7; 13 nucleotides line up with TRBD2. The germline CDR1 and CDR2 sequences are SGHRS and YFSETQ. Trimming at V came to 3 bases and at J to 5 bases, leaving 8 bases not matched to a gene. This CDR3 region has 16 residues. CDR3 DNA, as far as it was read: TGCGCCAGCAGCTGGGGGACTAGCGGGAATGTAGACGAG. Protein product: CASSWGTSGNVDE. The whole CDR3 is CASSWGTSGNVDEQYF.

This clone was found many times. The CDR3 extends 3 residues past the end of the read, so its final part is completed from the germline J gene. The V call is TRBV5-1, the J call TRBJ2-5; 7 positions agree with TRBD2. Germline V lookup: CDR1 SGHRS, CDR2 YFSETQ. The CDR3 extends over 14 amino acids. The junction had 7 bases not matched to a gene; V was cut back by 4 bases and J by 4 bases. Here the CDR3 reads CASSGMGRGETQYF. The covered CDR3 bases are TGCGCCAGCAGCGGAATGGGGAGGGGAGAGACC.

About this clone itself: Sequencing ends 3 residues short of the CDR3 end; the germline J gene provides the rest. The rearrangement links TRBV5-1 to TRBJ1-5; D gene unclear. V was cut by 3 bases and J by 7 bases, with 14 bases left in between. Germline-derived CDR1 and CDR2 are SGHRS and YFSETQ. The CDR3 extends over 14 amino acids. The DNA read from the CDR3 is TGCGCCAGCAGCTCCCAGGCAGGAGGGCAGCCC. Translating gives CASSSQAGGQP. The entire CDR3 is CASSSQAGGQPQHF.

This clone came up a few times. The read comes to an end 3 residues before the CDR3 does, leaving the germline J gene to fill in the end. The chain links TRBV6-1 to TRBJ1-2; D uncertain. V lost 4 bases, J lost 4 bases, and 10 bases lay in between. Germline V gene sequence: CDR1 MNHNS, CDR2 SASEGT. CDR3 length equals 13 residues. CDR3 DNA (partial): TGTGCCAGCAGTGCGGGTATCTCCTATGGC. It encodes CASSAGISYG. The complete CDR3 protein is CASSAGISYGYTF.

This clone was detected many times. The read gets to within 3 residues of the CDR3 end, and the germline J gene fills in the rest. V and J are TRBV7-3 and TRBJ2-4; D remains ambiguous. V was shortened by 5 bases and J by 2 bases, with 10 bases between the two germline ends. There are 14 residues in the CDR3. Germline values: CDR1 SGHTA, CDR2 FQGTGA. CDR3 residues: CASSPLPSKNIQYF. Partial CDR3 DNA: TGTGCCAGCAGCCCCCTTCCTTCCAAAAACATT.

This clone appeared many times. CDR3 bases read: TGCGCCAGCAGCCGTCAGGAGGCCGCGACGAACACCGGGGAG. Translation: CASSRQEAATNTGE. From start to end, the CDR3 is CASSRQEAATNTGELFF. J is TRBJ2-2 and V is TRBV4-1; tentatively, D is TRBD2 (5 bases). With the read ending 3 residues before the CDR3 end, the germline J gene is used to fill in that end. CDR1 MGHRA and CDR2 YSYEKL come from the germline V gene. V was shortened by 4 bases and J by 0 bases, with 15 bases between the two germline ends. The CDR3 loop spans 17 amino acids.

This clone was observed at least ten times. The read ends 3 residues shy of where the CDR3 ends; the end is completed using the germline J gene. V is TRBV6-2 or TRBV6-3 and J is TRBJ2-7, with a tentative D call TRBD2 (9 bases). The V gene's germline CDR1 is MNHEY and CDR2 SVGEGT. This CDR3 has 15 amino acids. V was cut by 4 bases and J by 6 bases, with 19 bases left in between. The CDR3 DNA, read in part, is TGTGCCAGCAGTTCGAGACAGGGGCGGGAGGGCGAG. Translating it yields CASSSRQGREGE. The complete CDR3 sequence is CASSSRQGREGEQYF.

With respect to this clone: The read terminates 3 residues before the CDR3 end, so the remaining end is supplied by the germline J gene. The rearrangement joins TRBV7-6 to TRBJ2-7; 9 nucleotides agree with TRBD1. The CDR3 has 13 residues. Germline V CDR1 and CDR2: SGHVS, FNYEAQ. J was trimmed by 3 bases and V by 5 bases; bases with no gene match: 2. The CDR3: CASSRGQGYEQYF. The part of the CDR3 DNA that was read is TGTGCCAGCAGCCGGGGACAGGGCTACGAG.

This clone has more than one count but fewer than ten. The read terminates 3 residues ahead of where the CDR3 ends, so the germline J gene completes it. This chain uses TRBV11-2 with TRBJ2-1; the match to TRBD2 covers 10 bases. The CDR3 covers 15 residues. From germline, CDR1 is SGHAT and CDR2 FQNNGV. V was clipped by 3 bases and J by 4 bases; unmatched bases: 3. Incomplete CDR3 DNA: TGTGCCAGCAGCTTCGGACTAGCGGTTTACAATGAG. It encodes CASSFGLAVYNE. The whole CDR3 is CASSFGLAVYNEQFF.

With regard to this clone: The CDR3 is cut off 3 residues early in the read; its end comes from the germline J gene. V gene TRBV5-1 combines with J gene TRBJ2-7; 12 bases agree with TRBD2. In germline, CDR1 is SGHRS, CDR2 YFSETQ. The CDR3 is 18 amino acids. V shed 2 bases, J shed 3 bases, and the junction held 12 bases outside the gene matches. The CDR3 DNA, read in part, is TGCGCCAGCAGCTTCGGTTTCGATTCGGGACTAGCGGGCTACGAG. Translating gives CASSFGFDSGLAGYE. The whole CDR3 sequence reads CASSFGFDSGLAGYEQYF.

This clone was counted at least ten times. The CDR3 here is CSVRGTGGTINEQFF. The sequenced CDR3 bases are TGCAGCGTGAGAGGGACAGGGGGCACGATTAATGAG. This sequence joins TRBV29-1 and TRBJ2-1, with 12 nucleotides matching TRBD1. The observed sequence ends 3 residues before the CDR3 terminus, with the missing tail filled in from the germline J gene. The CDR3 has 15 amino acids. Germline CDR1 is SQVTM and CDR2 is ANQGSEA. The V and J ends lost 6 bases and 7 bases, in that order; junction bases with no gene match: 10.

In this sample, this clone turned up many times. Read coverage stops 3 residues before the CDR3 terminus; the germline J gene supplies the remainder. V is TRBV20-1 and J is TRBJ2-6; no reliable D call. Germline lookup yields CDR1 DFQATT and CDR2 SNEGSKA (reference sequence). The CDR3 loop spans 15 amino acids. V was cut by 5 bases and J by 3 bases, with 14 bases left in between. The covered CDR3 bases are TGCAGTGCTTCCGCCAATAGTAATGGGGCCAACGTC. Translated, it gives CSASANSNGANV. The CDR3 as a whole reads CSASANSNGANVLTF.

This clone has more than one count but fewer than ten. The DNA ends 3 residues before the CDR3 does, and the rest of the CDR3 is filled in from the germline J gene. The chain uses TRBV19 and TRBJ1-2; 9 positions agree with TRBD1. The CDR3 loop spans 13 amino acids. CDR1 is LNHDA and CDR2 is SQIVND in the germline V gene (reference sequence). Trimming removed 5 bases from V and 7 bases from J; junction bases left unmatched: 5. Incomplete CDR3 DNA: TGTGCCAGTAGTCTCCGGGACAGGGCTGGC. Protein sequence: CASSLRDRAG. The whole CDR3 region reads CASSLRDRAGYTF.

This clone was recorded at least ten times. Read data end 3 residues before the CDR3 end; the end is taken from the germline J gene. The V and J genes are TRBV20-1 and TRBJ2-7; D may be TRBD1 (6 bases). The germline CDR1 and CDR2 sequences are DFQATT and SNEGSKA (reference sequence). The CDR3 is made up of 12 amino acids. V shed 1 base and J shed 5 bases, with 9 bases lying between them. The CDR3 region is CSARGRTDEQYF. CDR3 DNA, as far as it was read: TGCAGTGCTAGAGGTCGGACAGACGAG.

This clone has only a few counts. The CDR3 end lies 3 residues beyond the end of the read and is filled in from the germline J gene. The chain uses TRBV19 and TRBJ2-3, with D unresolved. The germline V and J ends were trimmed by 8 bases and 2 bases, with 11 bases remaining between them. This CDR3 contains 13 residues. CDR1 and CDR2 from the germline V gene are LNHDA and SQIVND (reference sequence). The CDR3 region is CASGLLYTDTQYF. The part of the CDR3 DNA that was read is TGTGCCAGTGGGCTCCTTTACACAGATACG.

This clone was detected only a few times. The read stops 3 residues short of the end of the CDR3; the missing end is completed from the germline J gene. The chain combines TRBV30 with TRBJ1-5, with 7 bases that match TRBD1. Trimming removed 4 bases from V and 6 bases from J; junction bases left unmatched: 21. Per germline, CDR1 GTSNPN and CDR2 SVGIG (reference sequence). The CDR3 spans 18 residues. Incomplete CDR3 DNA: TGTGCCTGGACTCTTAGCCCCGGCGAGGGGGCAGGAAGTCAGCCC. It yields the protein CAWTLSPGEGAGSQP. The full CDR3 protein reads CAWTLSPGEGAGSQPQHF. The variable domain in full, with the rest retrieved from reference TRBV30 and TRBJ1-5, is SQTIHQWPATLVQPVGSPLSLECTVEGTSNPNLYWYRQAAGRGLQLLFYSVGIGQISSEVPQNLSASRPQDRQFILSSKKLLLSDSGFYLCAWTLSPGEGAGSQPQHFGDGTRLSIL.

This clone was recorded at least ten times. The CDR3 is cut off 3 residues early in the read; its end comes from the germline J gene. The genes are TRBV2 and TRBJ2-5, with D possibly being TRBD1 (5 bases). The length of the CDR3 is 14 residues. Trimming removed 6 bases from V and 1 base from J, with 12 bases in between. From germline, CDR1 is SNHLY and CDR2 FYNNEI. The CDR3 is CASRMSRGQETQYF. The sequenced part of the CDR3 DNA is TGTGCCAGCAGAATGTCTAGGGGCCAAGAGACC.

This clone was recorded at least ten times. CDR3 DNA (partial): TGTGCCAGCTCAACCCGAGAGCGGGCCCATGGC. This translates into CASSTRERAHG. Given in full, the CDR3 is CASSTRERAHGYTF. The genes are TRBV18 and TRBJ1-2; D not certain. The read ends 3 residues before the CDR3 terminus; that terminus is restored from the germline J gene. V lost 5 bases, J lost 6 bases, and 16 bases lay in between. Germline V gene sequence: CDR1 KGHSH, CDR2 LQKENI. The length of the CDR3 is 14 residues.